The sequence of this T cell receptor beta chain was determined in a study of cytomegalovirus exposure and HLA in healthy donors. There are 12 residues in the CDR3. Trimming took 6 bases from V and 8 from J, leaving 13 bases between them. The germline V gene encodes CDR1 MNHNS and CDR2 SASEGT. The study ran its PCR with 60 Vbeta and 13 Jbeta primers. Sequenced by immunoSEQ multiplex PCR; TCRdb stores in-frame clones only, minus some. The sample lists 150,000 to 200,000 clones; roughly 80% were seen once. This clone is a singleton in its sample. The TCR comes from a female donor in good health and CMV-seronegative. The rearrangement links TRBV6-1 to TRBJ1-2; D is unclear. Sequencing was done on a sample of PBMCs. The CDR3 reads CASSERGRGYTF. DNA of the CDR3: TGTGCCAGCAGCGAACGGGGTAGAGGCTACACCTTC.